This paragraph reports one T cell receptor beta chain. This entry belongs to a study of blood T cell repertoires in COVID-19. The wider study: Spain, Italy and the United States supplied samples that represented acute and convalescent COVID-19.

From germline, CDR1 is SGDLS and CDR2 YYNGEE. The CDR3 covers 14 residues. The V end was cut by 3 bases, the J end by 8 bases, with 17 bases between. TCRdb keeps only in-frame clones here, not all; method: immunoSEQ multiplex PCR. Of 310,000 or so clones listed, more than 80% are singletons. The TCR was taken from a man aged 18 to 35 who had recovered from COVID-19. Sequenced input: peripheral blood. The chain combines TRBV9 with TRBJ1-1, with D possibly being TRBD1 (6 bases). DNA of the CDR3: TGTGCCAGCAGCGGGGCCGGGACACATAAAGAAGCTTTCTTT. It encodes CASSGAGTHKEAFF.